These T cell receptor beta chains were read from a single sample in a study of high-grade serous ovarian cancer treatment subgroups. Sequenced by immunoSEQ multiplex PCR; TCRdb stores in-frame clones only, minus some. Counted here are around 5,500 clones, around three quarters occurring once; the ten biggest clones make up approximately 10%. The source material was tumor tissue. These receptors were collected from a human donor with high-grade serous ovarian cancer. Both conserved end residues are part of each CDR3. A D gene is named only where the DNA matches it firmly. Clone size is shown for a subset of rows, as once, few, many or a class of expanded clone.

D,size,J,V,CDR3
NA,once,TRBJ2-7,TRBV18,CASSPLTEGEQYF
TRBD2,NA,TRBJ2-7,TRBV29-1,CSVESLLAGGVGQYF
TRBD1,NA,TRBJ1-1,TRBV5-1,CASSYDRGNTEAFF
NA,NA,TRBJ1-1,TRBV18,CASSPGLRGVNTEAFF
TRBD2,NA,TRBJ2-7,TRBV11-2,CASSLEPVRGNEQYF
NA,NA,TRBJ1-3,TRBV6-1,CASRGGASAGNTIYF
NA,NA,TRBJ1-1,TRBV30,CAWAGRSDTEAFF
NA,few,TRBJ1-5,TRBV19,CASSTAGLAGPQHF
NA,few,TRBJ1-2,TRBV6-5,CASSVANYGYTF
NA,NA,TRBJ1-2,TRBV4-3,CASSQGGNSPYGYTF
NA,few,TRBJ1-5,TRBV6-5,CASSYSWTNQPQHF
TRBD1,NA,TRBJ2-3,TRBV19,CASTPGQAWLTDTQYF
TRBD1,NA,TRBJ1-6,TRBV18,CASSADRAHNSPLHF
NA,NA,TRBJ2-3,TRBV7-2,CASSRIGLTDTQYF
NA,NA,TRBJ2-7,TRBV6-5,CASSYSQVSEQYF
NA,NA,TRBJ1-2,TRBV4-2,CASSQEVSGASKSAGYTF
TRBD1,NA,TRBJ1-4,TRBV25-1,CASSEVGQGDEKLFF
TRBD1,NA,TRBJ1-1,TRBV6-5,CASSTWDSLNTEAFF
TRBD1,NA,TRBJ1-2,TRBV6-6,CASSRDRADGYTF
TRBD1,NA,TRBJ1-5,TRBV12-5,CASGLTGGKSNQPQHF
NA,once,TRBJ1-2,TRBV4-1,CASSPLAGGDYGYTF
NA,NA,TRBJ2-1,TRBV18,CASSPPPQGIHEQFF
NA,NA,TRBJ1-2,TRBV19,CASSLARNYGYTF
TRBD1,NA,TRBJ1-5,TRBV11-2,CASSLGGTGIWPQHF
NA,NA,TRBJ2-1,TRBV29-1,CSGATGAGYNEQFF
TRBD1,NA,TRBJ1-2,TRBV6-5,CASSYAGTGGYGYTF